The 18 T cell receptor beta chains reported below all come from one sample, sequenced in a study of T cell responses to AZD1222 COVID-19 vaccine. Here immunoSEQ multiplex PCR was the method, and the copy in TCRdb shows in-frame clones only, minus some. The table records 100,000 or so clones, approximately 90% of them present only once. The sample in question was peripheral blood, obtained on day 0 of AZD1222 vaccination. These receptors came from an adult in good health.

The rearrangement joins TRBV5-1 to TRBJ2-1; D is unclear. Germline CDR1 is SGHRS and CDR2 is YFSETQ. CDR3 size: 12 residues. With 0 bases removed from V and 8 bases from J, the gap between germline ends came to 6 bases. The CDR3 DNA follows: TGCGCCAGCAGCTTGGTTGGGGATGAGCAGTTCTTC. Translated: CASSLVGDEQFF.

This sequence joins TRBV3-1 (or the pseudogene TRBV3-2) and TRBJ1-4, with 8 positions matching TRBD1. CDR3 length: 18 residues. The V segment lost 1 base and the J segment 1 base; nucleotides outside the gene matches: 8. Germline assignment: CDR1 LGHDT and CDR2 YNNKEL (reference sequence). The DNA for the CDR3 is TGTGCCAGCAGCCAAGGGACAGGGAAAGGACAAACTAATGAAAAACTGTTTTTT. Its translation: CASSQGTGKGQTNEKLFF.

The chain recombines TRBV4-3 with TRBJ2-1; TRBD2 is a possible D gene (7 bases). Per the germline V gene, CDR1 is LGHNA and CDR2 is YSLEER. V was pared by 0 bases and J by 4 bases, with 16 bases between. This CDR3 region has 17 residues. As DNA, the CDR3 is TGCGCCAGCAGCCAAGAAAGGGGCGGGGGCCTGTACAATGAGCAGTTCTTC. This encodes CASSQERGGGLYNEQFF.

The CDR3, as DNA: TGCGCCAGCAGCTTGGGTGCTAATAGCAATCAGCCCCAGCATTTT. Residues: CASSLGANSNQPQHF. The chain combines TRBV5-1 with TRBJ1-5; D call uncertain. Germline CDR1 is SGHRS and CDR2 is YFSETQ. The CDR3 loop spans 15 amino acids. V lost 0 bases and J lost 0, with 7 bases in between.

The rearrangement links TRBV10-3 to TRBJ2-7, with 7 positions matching TRBD1. Germline assignment: CDR1 ENHRY and CDR2 SYGVKD. This CDR3 is built from 12 residues. V gave up 4 bases and J gave up 3 bases; unmatched junction bases: 0. The CDR3 loop is CAISGQGYEQYF. The CDR3 coding sequence is TGTGCCATCAGTGGACAGGGCTACGAGCAGTACTTC.

The V and J genes are TRBV28 and TRBJ2-7, with D hard to call. The V and J ends lost 5 bases and 1 base respectively, with 9 bases between them. CDR3 size: 13 residues. Germline CDR1 is MDHEN and CDR2 is SYDVKM. DNA for the CDR3: TGTGCCAGCAGTCTCGGACGATCCTACGAGCAGTACTTC. Translation: CASSLGRSYEQYF.

The gene calls are TRBV5-1 and TRBJ1-4, with D perhaps matching TRBD1 (6 bases). V lost 4 bases to trimming and J lost 4 bases, with 8 bases between them. The CDR3 loop spans 13 amino acids. Germline CDR1 reads SGHRS; CDR2 reads YFSETQ. The DNA of the CDR3 is TGCGCCAGCAGCGCCAGGGGTAATGAAAAACTGTTTTTT. Protein product: CASSARGNEKLFF.

V is TRBV9 and J is TRBJ1-6; D is unclear. The length of the CDR3 is 11 residues. The germline gives CDR1 SGDLS, CDR2 YYNGEE. V lost 7 bases, J lost 10 bases, and 9 bases lay in between. The DNA for the CDR3 is TGTGCCAGCGGGCTAACATCACCCCTCCACTTT. Protein product: CASGLTSPLHF.

The chain combines TRBV6-6 with TRBJ2-5; no clear D. Per germline, CDR1 MNHNY and CDR2 SVGAGI (reference sequence). CDR3 size: 17 residues. Between the trimmed V and J ends, which lost 5 bases and 3 bases, there was a span of 22 bases. The CDR3 coding sequence is TGTGCCAGCAGTCCAACGCGCGCTGGTGGACGAAAAGAGACCCAGTACTTC. Its translation: CASSPTRAGGRKETQYF.

This clone was seen just once. The chain uses TRBV29-1 and TRBJ2-3, with 12 positions matching TRBD2. Trimming at V came to 6 bases and at J to 3 bases, leaving 10 bases not matched to a gene. Germline V gives CDR1 SQVTM, CDR2 ANQGSEA. This CDR3 region has 16 residues. This chain's CDR3 is CSVGGATSGRTDTQYF. As DNA, the CDR3 is TGCAGCGTGGGCGGGGCGACTAGCGGGAGAACAGATACGCAGTATTTT.

V usage is TRBV10-3 and J usage is TRBJ2-2, with a weak D call TRBD1 (5 bases). Germline-derived CDR1 and CDR2 are ENHRY and SYGVKD. The ends were cut back, 7 bases at V and 4 bases at J, with 13 bases in the middle. The CDR3 is 14 amino acids. In DNA form, the CDR3 reads TGTGCCATCAAAGGGGCTGCCTCCACCGGGGAGCTGTTTTTT. Its protein product is CAIKGAASTGELFF.

This clone was seen once. The chain is built from TRBV11-1 and TRBJ2-3, with D possibly matching TRBD2 (6 bases). CDR3 length: 15 amino acids. From germline, CDR1 is SGHAT and CDR2 FQDESV (reference sequence). V was cut by 0 bases and J by 3 bases, with 10 bases left in between. CDR3: CASSLAVGGTDTQYF. For the CDR3, the DNA is TGTGCCAGCAGCTTAGCTGTGGGGGGAACAGATACGCAGTATTTT.

This rearrangement joins TRBV4-3 to TRBJ1-2; D unclear. Per the germline V gene, CDR1 is LGHNA and CDR2 is YSLEER. V was pared by 1 base and J by 4 bases, with 10 bases between. The CDR3 runs 14 residues. CDR3 region: CASSQVRRSYGYTF. CDR3 coding DNA: TGCGCCAGCAGCCAAGTTAGGAGAAGCTATGGCTACACCTTC.

This chain connects TRBV5-4 to TRBJ2-2, with D perhaps matching TRBD1 (5 bases). V dropped 0 bases and J dropped 5 bases, with 14 bases sitting between them. The CDR3 loop spans 16 amino acids. Germline CDR1 is SGHNT and CDR2 is YYREEE (reference sequence). CDR3 nucleotides: TGTGCCAGCAGCTTGGGGGGCCAAATGAGGACCGGGGAGCTGTTTTTT. Its protein product is CASSLGGQMRTGELFF.

This clone was detected only once. The chain couples TRBV9 to TRBJ1-2; D is unclear. The CDR3 spans 14 residues. V was clipped by 4 bases and J by 2 bases, with 12 bases between them. Germline loops: CDR1 SGDLS, CDR2 YYNGEE. CDR3 protein: CASSPSTANYGYTF. CDR3 nucleotides: TGTGCCAGCAGCCCCTCGACGGCCAACTATGGCTACACCTTC.

J is TRBJ1-2 and V is TRBV29-1; tentative D call: TRBD1 (6 bases). Between the trimmed V and J ends, which lost 6 bases and 8 bases, there was a span of 16 bases. Per germline, CDR1 SQVTM and CDR2 ANQGSEA. CDR3 length: 12 residues. Here the CDR3 reads CSVGATGRGYTF. CDR3 sequence (DNA): TGCAGCGTGGGAGCAACAGGGCGCGGCTACACCTTC.

The chain links TRBV24-1 to TRBJ2-2; 8 bases line up with TRBD1. Unmatched junction bases numbered 9, after V lost 7 bases and J lost 3 bases. Germline V lookup: CDR1 KGHDR, CDR2 SFDVKD. CDR3 length: 16 residues. The CDR3 reads CATSQSGTGYTGELFF. The CDR3 region has the DNA TGTGCCACCAGCCAATCCGGGACAGGTTACACCGGGGAGCTGTTTTTT.

CDR3 in amino acids: CASSSPAGVTEAFF. In DNA, the CDR3 is TGTGCCAGCAGTTCACCGGCGGGCGTCACTGAAGCTTTCTTT. This rearrangement joins TRBV28 to TRBJ1-1, with no clear D. This CDR3 has 14 amino acids. Trimming removed 4 bases at V and 4 bases at J, with 13 bases between. Germline CDR1 and CDR2: MDHEN and SYDVKM.